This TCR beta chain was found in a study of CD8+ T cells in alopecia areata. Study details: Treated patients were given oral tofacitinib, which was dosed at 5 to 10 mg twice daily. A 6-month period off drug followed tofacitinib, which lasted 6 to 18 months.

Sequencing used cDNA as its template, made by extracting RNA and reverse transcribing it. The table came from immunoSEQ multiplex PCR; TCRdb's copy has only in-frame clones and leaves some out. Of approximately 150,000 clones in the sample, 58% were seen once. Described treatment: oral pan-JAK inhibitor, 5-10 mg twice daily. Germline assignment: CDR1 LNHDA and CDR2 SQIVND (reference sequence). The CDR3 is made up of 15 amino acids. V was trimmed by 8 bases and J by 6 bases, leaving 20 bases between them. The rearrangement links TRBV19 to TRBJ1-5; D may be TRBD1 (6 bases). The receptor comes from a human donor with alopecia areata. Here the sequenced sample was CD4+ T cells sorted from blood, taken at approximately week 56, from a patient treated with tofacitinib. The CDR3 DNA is TGTGCCAGTCGGAACCCTCGGGGGCCATCTCAGCCCCAGCATTTT. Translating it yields CASRNPRGPSQPQHF.